The clone carrying this T cell receptor (beta chain) turned up a few times. Within the sample, other DNA sequences also encode this same CDR3. J gave up 6 bases and V 2 bases, and 1 base lay outside the gene matches. The CDR3 totals 14 residues. Germline V gene lookup returns CDR1 MNHEY and CDR2 SVGAGI. This entry is derived from a study of blood T cell repertoires in COVID-19. In the study overall: Some COVID-19 samples were acute and others convalescent; all came from the United States, Italy and Spain. Sources were T cells, B-cell-depleted T cells, or PBMCs; the material itself was cDNA or gDNA.

Methods used by the authors: Nucleated cell number was recorded as an estimate derived from reference gene primer amplification. The data were produced by immunoSEQ multiplex PCR, yet TCRdb's version contains in-frame clones alone and is incomplete. The V and J calls and the clone size are those of that table, but D and trimming were determined from the DNA. Of approximately 120,000 clones in the sample, 79% were seen once. The clonotype was recovered from a man aged 35-49 years with active or convalescent COVID-19. The source material was peripheral blood. This chain uses TRBV6-5 with TRBJ1-6, with TRBD1 matching over 7 bases. CDR3: CASSYRQGNSPLHF. CDR3 bases: TGTGCCAGCAGTTACCGACAGGGTAATTCACCCCTCCACTTT.